This is a list of T cell receptor beta chains from one sample in a study of molecular identifiers for immune sequencing clone quantification. In TCRdb, the PCR reads were re-called with MiXCR into one record per CDR3 protein. The sample comprises about 500,000 distinct CDR3 sequences, roughly 23% of which are singletons, and about 0.8% rests with the top ten. Sequenced sample: naive CD8+ T cells from blood, with Jurkat cell RNA spiked in. Receptors originate from a human donor in good health. Some libraries in this study had Jurkat cell RNA spiked in. The CDR3 runs from the conserved cysteine through the conserved F or W. D genes are given only for firm matches. Size tells how often a clone was seen (once, few, many) or the class of an expanded clone, and some rows leave it out.

D gene: NA
V gene: TRBV20-1
J gene: TRBJ2-5
clone size: many
CDR3 DNA: TGCAGTGCGCACGTACAGAGAGGGACACAAGAGACCCAGTACTTC
CDR3 protein: CSAHVQRGTQETQYF

D gene: NA
V gene: TRBV20-1
J gene: TRBJ2-7
clone size: many
CDR3 DNA: TGCAGTGCTAGAGCCGCAGAAACGTTCTACGAGCAGTACTTC
CDR3 protein: CSARAAETFYEQYF

D gene: NA
V gene: TRBV11-2
J gene: TRBJ1-2
clone size: NA
CDR3 DNA: TGTGCCAGCAGCTTAGACGGACCATCTGGGCTAGTGCTCGGCTACACCTTC
CDR3 protein: CASSLDGPSGLVLGYTF

D gene: TRBD1
V gene: TRBV19
J gene: TRBJ2-7
clone size: NA
CDR3 DNA: TGTGCCAGTAGTGCAGCCGGGACAGGGGTCGGGCAGTACTTC
CDR3 protein: CASSAAGTGVGQYF

D gene: TRBD1
V gene: TRBV5-1
J gene: TRBJ1-3
clone size: NA
CDR3 DNA: TGCGCCAGCAGCTCCCGCCCGACAGGGGTTACCTTCTCTGGAAACACCATATATTTT
CDR3 protein: CASSSRPTGVTFSGNTIYF

D gene: TRBD1
V gene: TRBV3-1
J gene: TRBJ1-5
clone size: NA
CDR3 DNA: TGTGCCAGCAGCCAAGAACAGGGGACAGGGGGCGCCGGCAATCAGCCCCAGCATTTT
CDR3 protein: CASSQEQGTGGAGNQPQHF

D gene: NA
V gene: TRBV6-2/TRBV6-3
J gene: TRBJ2-3
clone size: many
CDR3 DNA: TGTGCCAGCAGTTACGTCAGATACACAGATACGCAGTATTTT
CDR3 protein: CASSYVRYTDTQYF

D gene: NA
V gene: TRBV30
J gene: TRBJ1-1
clone size: many
CDR3 DNA: TGTGCCTGGAACGGCGACACTGAAGCTTTCTTT
CDR3 protein: CAWNGDTEAFF

D gene: TRBD2
V gene: TRBV5-3
J gene: TRBJ2-7
clone size: NA
CDR3 DNA: TGTGCCAGCAGCTTGGTCCTAGCGGATACCTACGAGCAGTGCTTC
CDR3 protein: CASSLVLADTYEQCF

D gene: NA
V gene: TRBV27
J gene: TRBJ2-2
clone size: NA
CDR3 DNA: TGTGCCAGCAGTTTATTCCAAACGAACACCCGGGAGCTGTTTTTT
CDR3 protein: CASSLFQTNTRELFF

D gene: NA
V gene: TRBV20-1
J gene: TRBJ2-1
clone size: few
CDR3 DNA: TGCAGTGCTATTGGGATATCGTCCTACAATGAGCAGTTCTTC
CDR3 protein: CSAIGISSYNEQFF

D gene: NA
V gene: TRBV30
J gene: TRBJ2-7
clone size: many
CDR3 DNA: TGTGCCTGGAGTGCACAGGGTTTTGAGCAGTACTTC
CDR3 protein: CAWSAQGFEQYF

D gene: TRBD1
V gene: TRBV20-1
J gene: TRBJ1-1
clone size: NA
CDR3 DNA: TGCAGTGCCTGGGGCGGACAGGGCGACACTGAAGCTTTCTTT
CDR3 protein: CSAWGGQGDTEAFF

D gene: NA
V gene: TRBV10-3
J gene: TRBJ2-7
clone size: NA
CDR3 DNA: TGTGCCATCAGTGAGTCGGGCAGGGACTACGAGCAGTACTTC
CDR3 protein: CAISESGRDYEQYF

D gene: TRBD2
V gene: TRBV9
J gene: TRBJ2-5
clone size: many
CDR3 DNA: TGTGCCAGCAGCGTAGGACTAGCGGGAGTATCTGAGACCCAGTACTTC
CDR3 protein: CASSVGLAGVSETQYF

D gene: TRBD1
V gene: TRBV18
J gene: TRBJ1-1
clone size: NA
CDR3 DNA: TGTGCCAGCTCACCTGAACCACAGGGGATAACGAATACTGAAGCTTTGTTT
CDR3 protein: CASSPEPQGITNTEALF

D gene: NA
V gene: TRBV5-1
J gene: TRBJ2-7
clone size: few
CDR3 DNA: TGCGCCAGCAACTTGGGGGACATGGGCTACGAGCAGTACTTC
CDR3 protein: CASNLGDMGYEQYF

D gene: TRBD1
V gene: TRBV5-1
J gene: TRBJ1-4
clone size: few
CDR3 DNA: TGCGCCAGCAGCTTGGCCGACAGGGGAGCTAATGAAAAACTGTTTTTT
CDR3 protein: CASSLADRGANEKLFF

D gene: TRBD1
V gene: TRBV27
J gene: TRBJ1-5
clone size: NA
CDR3 DNA: TGTGCCAGCAGTTTCGGGACAGGGCTCAGTCAGCCCCAGCATTTT
CDR3 protein: CASSFGTGLSQPQHF

D gene: TRBD2
V gene: TRBV4-1
J gene: TRBJ2-7
clone size: many
CDR3 DNA: TGCGCCAGCAGCCAAGAGACTAGCGGGTCTTGGGAGCAGTACTTC
CDR3 protein: CASSQETSGSWEQYF

D gene: NA
V gene: TRBV9
J gene: TRBJ1-3
clone size: many
CDR3 DNA: TGTGCCAGCAGTGAACAGATAACCTATGGACCTGGAAACACCATATATTTT
CDR3 protein: CASSEQITYGPGNTIYF

D gene: NA
V gene: TRBV10-3
J gene: TRBJ1-3
clone size: once
CDR3 DNA: TGTGCCATCAGTGACCCGGACGGGGCTGGAAACACCATATATTTT
CDR3 protein: CAISDPDGAGNTIYF

D gene: NA
V gene: TRBV6-1
J gene: TRBJ2-3
clone size: NA
CDR3 DNA: TGTGCCAGCAGTAACAACAGGGTCCGGGGCACAGATACGCAGTATTTT
CDR3 protein: CASSNNRVRGTDTQYF

D gene: NA
V gene: TRBV29-1
J gene: TRBJ2-7
clone size: many
CDR3 DNA: TGCAGCGTTGAAGGACCCGTCGCCGAGCAGTACTTC
CDR3 protein: CSVEGPVAEQYF

D gene: NA
V gene: TRBV18
J gene: TRBJ2-1
clone size: few
CDR3 DNA: TGTGCCAGCTCACCAACAGGGTCTCAATACAATGAGCAGTTCTTC
CDR3 protein: CASSPTGSQYNEQFF

D gene: NA
V gene: TRBV6-5
J gene: TRBJ1-1
clone size: few
CDR3 DNA: TGTGCCAGCAGTTCAATACAGGGTATAGCTGAAGCTTTCTTT
CDR3 protein: CASSSIQGIAEAFF

D gene: NA
V gene: TRBV7-8
J gene: TRBJ2-1
clone size: few
CDR3 DNA: TGTGCCAGCAGCCCCCAGGGGCGGGCCACCTACAATGAGCAGTTCTTC
CDR3 protein: CASSPQGRATYNEQFF

D gene: NA
V gene: TRBV27
J gene: TRBJ1-1
clone size: few
CDR3 DNA: TGTGCCAGCTTGACGGGAGGGGATGGTGAAGCTTTCTTT
CDR3 protein: CASLTGGDGEAFF

D gene: TRBD2
V gene: TRBV4-1
J gene: TRBJ2-2
clone size: NA
CDR3 DNA: TGCGCCAGCAGCCAACTAAGACCAGCGGGGGGGCCTGCCGGGGAGCTGTTTTTT
CDR3 protein: CASSQLRPAGGPAGELFF

D gene: NA
V gene: TRBV12-3/TRBV12-4
J gene: TRBJ1-4
clone size: NA
CDR3 DNA: TGTGCCAGCAGCCAGGACGCCTCGTTAGAAAAACTGTTTTTT
CDR3 protein: CASSQDASLEKLFF

D gene: NA
V gene: TRBV30
J gene: TRBJ2-7
clone size: many
CDR3 DNA: TGTGCCTGGAGTGTAGACTCATCCTACGAGCAGTACTTC
CDR3 protein: CAWSVDSSYEQYF

D gene: NA
V gene: TRBV28
J gene: TRBJ1-1
clone size: few
CDR3 DNA: TGTGCCAGCACCGAGCAAATGGATGAAGCTTTCTTT
CDR3 protein: CASTEQMDEAFF

D gene: TRBD2
V gene: TRBV27
J gene: TRBJ2-1
clone size: few
CDR3 DNA: TGTGCCAGCAGTTTATCTCTAGCGGGGTACAATGAGCAGTTCTTC
CDR3 protein: CASSLSLAGYNEQFF

D gene: TRBD2
V gene: TRBV7-9
J gene: TRBJ2-7
clone size: NA
CDR3 DNA: TGTGCCAGCAGCCAAACTAGCGGGGGAGGCGAGCAGTACTTC
CDR3 protein: CASSQTSGGGEQYF

D gene: TRBD1
V gene: TRBV27
J gene: TRBJ1-5
clone size: few
CDR3 DNA: TGTGCCAGCAGTGCGGACAGGGGCAATCAGCCCCAGCATTTT
CDR3 protein: CASSADRGNQPQHF

D gene: TRBD1
V gene: TRBV27
J gene: TRBJ2-5
clone size: NA
CDR3 DNA: TGTGCCAGCAGCTCTATACCGGGACAGGAACCCCAAGAGACCCAGTACTTC
CDR3 protein: CASSSIPGQEPQETQYF

D gene: NA
V gene: TRBV7-6
J gene: TRBJ2-5
clone size: NA
CDR3 DNA: TGTGCCAGCAGCTCCTACAGGAACCTCCAAGAGACCCAGTACTTC
CDR3 protein: CASSSYRNLQETQYF

D gene: NA
V gene: TRBV30
J gene: TRBJ2-1
clone size: many
CDR3 DNA: TGTGCCTGGAGTTCTCAGGGTTACTACAATGAGCAGTTCTTC
CDR3 protein: CAWSSQGYYNEQFF

D gene: NA
V gene: TRBV28
J gene: TRBJ1-1
clone size: NA
CDR3 DNA: TGTGCCAGCAGTTTCGGGGGGCCCCCGAGCACTGAAGCTTTCTTT
CDR3 protein: CASSFGGPPSTEAFF

D gene: TRBD1
V gene: TRBV6-2/TRBV6-3
J gene: TRBJ2-7
clone size: many
CDR3 DNA: TGTGCCAGCACACAAGGGACAGATGGAAGGTACGAGCAGTACTTC
CDR3 protein: CASTQGTDGRYEQYF

D gene: NA
V gene: TRBV7-6
J gene: TRBJ2-2
clone size: many
CDR3 DNA: TGTGCCAGCAGCTCCTCAGGGGTTCCCGGGGAGCTGTTTTTT
CDR3 protein: CASSSSGVPGELFF

D gene: NA
V gene: TRBV29-1
J gene: TRBJ1-5
clone size: many
CDR3 DNA: TGCAGCGTTGGGGGGTATGGCAATCAGCCCCAGCATTTT
CDR3 protein: CSVGGYGNQPQHF

D gene: TRBD1
V gene: TRBV12-3/TRBV12-4
J gene: TRBJ2-7
clone size: few
CDR3 DNA: TGTGCCAGCAGGGGCCAGACAGGGGGTTACTACGAGCAGTACTTC
CDR3 protein: CASRGQTGGYYEQYF

D gene: NA
V gene: TRBV15
J gene: TRBJ1-4
clone size: many
CDR3 DNA: TGTGCCACCAGCGGCTCAACTAATGAAAAACTGTTTTTT
CDR3 protein: CATSGSTNEKLFF

D gene: NA
V gene: TRBV25-1
J gene: TRBJ1-1
clone size: many
CDR3 DNA: TGTGCCAGCAGTGAACCTGGTACTGAAGCTTTCTTT
CDR3 protein: CASSEPGTEAFF

D gene: TRBD1
V gene: TRBV12-3/TRBV12-4
J gene: TRBJ1-5
clone size: many
CDR3 DNA: TGTGCCAGCAGGCGGGACAGCTCCAATCAGCCCCAGCATTTT
CDR3 protein: CASRRDSSNQPQHF

D gene: NA
V gene: TRBV7-9
J gene: TRBJ2-4
clone size: many
CDR3 DNA: TGTGCCAGCAGCTTAGTCTCTCCGCCAGGGGTCCTACAGGGAAACATTCAGTACTTC
CDR3 protein: CASSLVSPPGVLQGNIQYF

D gene: TRBD2
V gene: TRBV25-1
J gene: TRBJ2-2
clone size: few
CDR3 DNA: TGTGCCAGCAGTGATATTAGCGGGACGAACACCGGGGAGCTGTTTTTT
CDR3 protein: CASSDISGTNTGELFF

D gene: NA
V gene: TRBV7-9
J gene: TRBJ2-3
clone size: many
CDR3 DNA: TGTGCCAGCGGCTTCCAGGTGGATACGCAGTATTTT
CDR3 protein: CASGFQVDTQYF

D gene: NA
V gene: TRBV6-6
J gene: TRBJ1-3
clone size: many
CDR3 DNA: TGTGCCAGCAGTTACCTGTTCCCGACGGACAAAACTGGAAACACCATATATTTT
CDR3 protein: CASSYLFPTDKTGNTIYF

D gene: TRBD2
V gene: TRBV3-1
J gene: TRBJ2-7
clone size: few
CDR3 DNA: TGTGCCAGCAGCGACCGGCTAGCGGGGTATTACGAGCAGTACTTC
CDR3 protein: CASSDRLAGYYEQYF

D gene: NA
V gene: TRBV10-3
J gene: TRBJ2-1
clone size: few
CDR3 DNA: TGTGCCATAAGGACCGATGACTACAATGAGCAGTTCTTC
CDR3 protein: CAIRTDDYNEQFF

D gene: TRBD2
V gene: TRBV15
J gene: TRBJ2-1
clone size: many
CDR3 DNA: TGTGCCACCAGCAGTCTCAGCACTAGCGGGACCTACAATGAGCAGTTCTTC
CDR3 protein: CATSSLSTSGTYNEQFF

D gene: TRBD1
V gene: TRBV11-1
J gene: TRBJ2-7
clone size: few
CDR3 DNA: TGTGCCAGCAGCCACAGAGGGACAGTCCACGAGCAGTACTTC
CDR3 protein: CASSHRGTVHEQYF

D gene: NA
V gene: TRBV18
J gene: TRBJ2-1
clone size: few
CDR3 DNA: TGTGCCAGCTCACTACCTGGACCTAGGAGCTCCTACAATGAGCAGTTCTTC
CDR3 protein: CASSLPGPRSSYNEQFF